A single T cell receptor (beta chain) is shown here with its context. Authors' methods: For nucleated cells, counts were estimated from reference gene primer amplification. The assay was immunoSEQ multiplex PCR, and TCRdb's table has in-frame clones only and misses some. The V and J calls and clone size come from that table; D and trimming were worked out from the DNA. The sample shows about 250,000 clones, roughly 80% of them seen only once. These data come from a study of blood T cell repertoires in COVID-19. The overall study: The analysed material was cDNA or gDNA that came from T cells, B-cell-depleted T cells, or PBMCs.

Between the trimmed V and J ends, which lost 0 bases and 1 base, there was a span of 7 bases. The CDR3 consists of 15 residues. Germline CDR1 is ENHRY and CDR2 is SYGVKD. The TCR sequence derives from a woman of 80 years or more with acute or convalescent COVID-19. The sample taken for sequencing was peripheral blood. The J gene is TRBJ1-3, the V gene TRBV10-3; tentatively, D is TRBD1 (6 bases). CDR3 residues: CAISESQGSGNTIYF. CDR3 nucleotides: TGTGCCATCAGTGAGTCGCAGGGGTCTGGAAACACCATATATTTT.